Detailed here is one T cell receptor (beta chain). A single record per CDR3 protein comes from TCRdb applying MiXCR to the RT-PCR reads. This sample has about 680,000 distinct CDR3 sequences; 14% occur once, and the top ten carry 3% to 4.5%. The CDR3 loop spans 16 amino acids. V gave up 2 bases and J gave up 3 bases, with 16 bases separating them. CDR1 LGHNA and CDR2 YNFKEQ come from the germline V gene. The specimen was memory CD4+ T cells from blood. This rearrangement joins TRBV4-2 to TRBJ2-5; D tentatively fits TRBD1 or TRBD2 (5 bases each). This TCR was sampled from a female donor in good health, serving as a healthy control. CDR3 in amino acids: CASSQTPGRREETQYF. The DNA for the CDR3 is TGTGCCAGCAGCCAAACCCCGGGACGTAGGGAAGAGACCCAGTACTTC.